This entry features one T cell receptor beta chain sequence. This clonotype was detected only a few times. Its antigen specificity is not known. There are no base qualities to consult, and no much larger clone falls within one base. The sample's time point, from its label and the paper: approximately 40 days after influenza vaccine administration. Receptor libraries were prepared by RT-PCR. Sequencing used an Illumina HiSeq 2500. TCRdb reanalyzed the raw reads on its own, using fastp at Q25 for trimming and MiXCR for clone calling, and kept in-frame beta chains. Under each unique CDR3 protein, matching rows form one entry showing the most common genes and DNA. Present in this sample are about 500,000 distinct CDR3 sequences, 10% to 15% of which were seen just once. The top ten clones comprise over 10% of the sample. From its cysteine to its phenylalanine, the CDR3 spans 15 amino acids. The read is trimmed to its CDR3 DNA, 45 bases read in frame from base 1. Trimming accounts for 5 bases at V and 6 bases at J, while the number of junction bases matched to no gene is 6. According to the germline V gene, CDR1 reads SGHTA and CDR2 reads FQGNSA.

This sample was taken from a study of response to subunit inactivated influenza vaccine (dated by TCRdb to the late 2010s). Background on the whole study: The study used deep quantitative T cell receptor repertoire profiling to track responses to a trivalent subunit inactivated influenza vaccine.

Summary of the overall study and its limitations: The authors proposed that each seasonal influenza vaccination may bring in only a limited number of new T cells.

The specimen comprised PBMCs from blood, sampled 40 to 50 days after vaccination. The chain joins TRBV7-2 to TRBJ2-7; the junction holds 14 bases that match TRBD2. The source of this sequence is a man in his fifties who received an inactivated influenza vaccine. Donor details come from another sample of the same person, matched by shared clones. The nucleotide sequence is TGTGCCAGCAGCCCAGAGGGACTAGCGGGGGTCGAGCAGTACTTC. It codes for CASSPEGLAGVEQYF.